The rows below give T cell receptor beta chains drawn from one sample of a study of cytomegalovirus exposure and HLA in healthy donors. Assay: immunoSEQ multiplex PCR; the TCRdb copy retains only in-frame clones and omits some. The repertoire holds around 70,000 clones, with over 85% as singletons. The sample was PBMCs. The source of these receptors is a young man in good health and CMV-seropositive. The CDR3 runs from the conserved cysteine through the conserved F or W. Fields, in order: V gene, CDR3 length, D gene, clone size, J gene, CDR3 DNA, CDR3 protein. D genes are given only for firm matches. For some rows the clone size is stated as once, few or many, or as a class when expanded; others skip it.

>TRBV27|14|.|.|TRBJ2-6
TGTGCCAGCAGTTCAGGGTTTGGGGCCAACGTCCTGACTTTC
CASSSGFGANVLTF
>TRBV30|14|.|.|TRBJ2-1
TGTGCCTGGCAGACAACCTTCTCCTACAATGAGCAGTTCTTC
CAWQTTFSYNEQFF
>TRBV9|16|TRBD2|.|TRBJ2-1
TGTGCCAGCAGCGTAGCCCCGGGAGGCGCCTACAATGAGCAGTTCTTC
CASSVAPGGAYNEQFF
>TRBV5-1|15|TRBD1|.|TRBJ1-1
TGCGCCAGCAGCCTAGGACAGGGAAGCGGCACTGAAGCTTTCTTT
CASSLGQGSGTEAFF
>TRBV5-1|14|TRBD2|.|TRBJ2-7
TGCGCCAGCAGCTTGGGACTAGCGGGAGTGGAGCAGTACTTC
CASSLGLAGVEQYF
>TRBV19|16|TRBD1|.|TRBJ2-3
TGTGCCAGTACCCCGGTGGGGACAGGGGTTGCGGATACGCAGTATTTT
CASTPVGTGVADTQYF
>TRBV18|15|.|few|TRBJ2-7
TGTGCCAGCTCAACATATACGGGAAGTCCGTACGAGCAGTACTTC
CASSTYTGSPYEQYF
>TRBV9|16|TRBD1|.|TRBJ1-4
TGTGCCAGCCCCACCCCGGGACAGGAAGAAAATGAAAAACTGTTTTTT
CASPTPGQEENEKLFF
>TRBV6-4|15|TRBD1|.|TRBJ1-3
TGTGCCAGCAACAGACAGGGGGTTATAGGAAACACCATATATTTT
CASNRQGVIGNTIYF
>TRBV5-1|14|.|.|TRBJ2-2
TGCGCCAGCCGTCCTGCGGCGAACACCGGGGAGCTGTTTTTT
CASRPAANTGELFF
>TRBV5-1|15|.|.|TRBJ2-7
TGCGCCAGCAGCTTATTGTCCGGAGGAAGTTACGAGCAGTACTTC
CASSLLSGGSYEQYF
>TRBV28|13|.|.|TRBJ1-5
TGTGCCAGCAACAGGGATTTCAATCAGCCCCAGCATTTT
CASNRDFNQPQHF
>TRBV6-1|12|.|.|TRBJ2-7
TGTGCCAGCAGTGGCGGTACCTACGAGCAGTACTTC
CASSGGTYEQYF
>TRBV11-2|11|.|once|TRBJ2-7
TGTGCCAGCAGCTTAGTATACGAGCAGTACTTC
CASSLVYEQYF
>TRBV4-1|16|.|.|TRBJ2-2
TGCGCCAGCAGCCAAGTAGGAGCACAGAACACCGGGGAGCTGTTTTTT
CASSQVGAQNTGELFF
>TRBV30|14|TRBD1|.|TRBJ2-5
TGTGCCTGGAGTGTAGGACAGGGGAGAGAGACCCAGTACTTC
CAWSVGQGRETQYF
>TRBV5-4|14|TRBD1|.|TRBJ2-7
TGTGCCAGCAGCTCCCAGGACAGGGTGTACGAGCAGTACTTC
CASSSQDRVYEQYF
>TRBV27|12|TRBD2|.|TRBJ2-7
TGTGCCAGTGGGGGGGGACTCTTCGAGCAGTACTTC
CASGGGLFEQYF
>TRBV7-9|16|TRBD2|.|TRBJ2-1
TGTGCCAGCAGCTTACCCGGACTAGCGGGAGTCAATGAGCAGTTCTTC
CASSLPGLAGVNEQFF
>TRBV19|16|TRBD2|.|TRBJ2-7
TGTGCCAGTAGTACGCCGGGACTAGGCAGCTCCTACGAGCAGTACTTC
CASSTPGLGSSYEQYF
>TRBV7-2|12|.|.|TRBJ1-2
TGTGCCAGCAGCTTTAATAACTATGGCTACACCTTC
CASSFNNYGYTF
>TRBV5-1|13|.|.|TRBJ1-4
TGCGCCAGCAGCCTACAGGGTAATGAAAAACTGTTTTTT
CASSLQGNEKLFF
>TRBV7-9|14|.|.|TRBJ2-1
TGTGCCAGCAGCGTCGTGGGCCAGACGAATGAGCAGTTCTTC
CASSVVGQTNEQFF
>TRBV10-1|17|TRBD2|.|TRBJ2-1
TGCGCCAGCAGTGAGCGGGGACTAGCGGGAGGATGGGATGAGCAGTTCTTC
CASSERGLAGGWDEQFF
>TRBV5-4|13|TRBD1|.|TRBJ2-7
TGTGCCAGCAGCATCCAGGGGGCCGGCGAGCAGTACTTC
CASSIQGAGEQYF
>TRBV27|14|TRBD2|.|TRBJ2-3
TGTGCCAGCAGTCGAGCGGGGGGTACAGATACGCAGTATTTT
CASSRAGGTDTQYF
>TRBV6-1|15|TRBD1|.|TRBJ2-7
TGTGCCACCAGAAGGGGGGACAGGGAGTCCTACGAGCAGTACTTC
CATRRGDRESYEQYF
>TRBV6-5|13|TRBD1|.|TRBJ2-7
TGTGCCAGCAGCGATGACAGGGTACACGAGCAGTACTTC
CASSDDRVHEQYF
>TRBV7-9|16|TRBD1|.|TRBJ2-7
TGTGCCAGCATTGGGATGAGGACAGGTGAATCTTACGAGCAGTACTTC
CASIGMRTGESYEQYF